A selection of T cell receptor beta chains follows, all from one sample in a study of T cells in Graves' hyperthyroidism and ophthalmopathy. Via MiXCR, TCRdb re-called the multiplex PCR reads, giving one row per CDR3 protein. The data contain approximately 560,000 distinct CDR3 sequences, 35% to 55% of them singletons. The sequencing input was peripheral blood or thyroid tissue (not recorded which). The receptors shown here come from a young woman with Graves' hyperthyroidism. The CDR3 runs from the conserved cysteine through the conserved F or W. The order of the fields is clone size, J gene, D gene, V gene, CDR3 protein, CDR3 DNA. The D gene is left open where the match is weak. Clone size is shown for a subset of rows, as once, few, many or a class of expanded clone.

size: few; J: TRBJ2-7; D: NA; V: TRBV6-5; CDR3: CASSSWTVSYEQYF; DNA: TGTGCCAGCAGTTCCTGGACGGTCTCCTACGAGCAGTACTTC
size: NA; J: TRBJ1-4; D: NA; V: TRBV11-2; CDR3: CASSLGTAGKLFF; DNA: TGTGCCAGCAGCTTAGGGACAGCGGGAAAACTGTTTTTT
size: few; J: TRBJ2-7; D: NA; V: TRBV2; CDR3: CASSPITARSYEQYF; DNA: TGTGCCAGCAGCCCTATCACGGCTCGCTCCTACGAGCAGTACTTC
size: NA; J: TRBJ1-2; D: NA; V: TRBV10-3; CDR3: CAISESGTVANYGYTF; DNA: TGTGCCATCAGTGAGTCTGGGACTGTAGCTAACTATGGCTACACCTTC
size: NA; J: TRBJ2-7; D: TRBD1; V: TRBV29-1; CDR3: CSVKGQGAWEQYF; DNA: TGCAGCGTGAAGGGACAGGGGGCGTGGGAGCAGTACTTC
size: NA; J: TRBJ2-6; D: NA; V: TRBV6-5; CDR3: CASSHPHSSGANVLTF; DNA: TGTGCCAGCAGCCACCCACATAGCTCTGGGGCCAACGTCCTGACTTTC
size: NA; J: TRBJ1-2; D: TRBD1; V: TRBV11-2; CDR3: CASSPDQGASGYTF; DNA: TGTGCCAGCAGCCCAGACCAGGGGGCTAGTGGCTACACCTTC
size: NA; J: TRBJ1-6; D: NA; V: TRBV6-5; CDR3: CASSSPTNFLGNSPLHF; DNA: TGTGCCAGCAGTTCGCCCACGAATTTTTTGGGGAATTCACCCCTCCACTTT
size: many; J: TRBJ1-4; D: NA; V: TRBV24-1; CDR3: CATSDRSPNEKLFF; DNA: TGTGCCACCAGTGATAGGTCGCCTAATGAAAAACTGTTTTTT
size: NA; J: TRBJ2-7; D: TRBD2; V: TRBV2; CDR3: CASSGLAGGDTYEQYF; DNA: TGTGCCAGCAGTGGACTAGCGGGAGGAGACACCTACGAGCAGTACTTC
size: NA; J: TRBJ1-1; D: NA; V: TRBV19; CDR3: CASKKAAQFLAEAFF; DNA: TGTGCCAGTAAGAAGGCTGCTCAGTTTTTGGCTGAAGCTTTCTTT
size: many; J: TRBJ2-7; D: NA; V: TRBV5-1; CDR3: CASSLAERATHEQYF; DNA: TGCGCCAGCAGCTTGGCGGAGCGGGCCACCCACGAGCAGTACTTC
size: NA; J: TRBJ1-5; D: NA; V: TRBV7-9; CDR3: CASSSYGNQPQHF; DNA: TGTGCCAGCAGCTCCTACGGGAATCAGCCCCAGCATTTT
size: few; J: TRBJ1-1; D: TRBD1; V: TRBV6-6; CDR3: CASRKQGATEAFF; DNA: TGTGCCAGCAGGAAACAGGGGGCCACTGAAGCTTTCTTT
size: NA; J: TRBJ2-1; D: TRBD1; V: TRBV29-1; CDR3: CSGRTGSLNEQFF; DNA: TGCAGCGGGAGGACAGGGTCCCTCAATGAGCAGTTCTTC
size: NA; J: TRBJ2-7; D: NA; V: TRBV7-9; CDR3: CASSHHRNRESYEQYF; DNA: TGTGCCAGCAGCCACCATCGGAACAGAGAGTCCTACGAGCAGTACTTC
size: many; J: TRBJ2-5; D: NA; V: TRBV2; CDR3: CASSGGTLGQETQYF; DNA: TGTGCCAGCAGTGGCGGGACGCTTGGCCAAGAGACCCAGTACTTC
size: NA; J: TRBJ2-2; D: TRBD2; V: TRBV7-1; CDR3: CASSSKGVAGGPSSGELFF; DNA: TGTGCCAGCAGCTCCAAAGGGGTAGCGGGAGGACCCTCGTCCGGGGAGCTGTTTTTT
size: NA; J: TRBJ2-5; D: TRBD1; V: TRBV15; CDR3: CATSREGRGRQETQYF; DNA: TGTGCCACCAGCAGAGAAGGCAGGGGGCGTCAAGAGACCCAGTACTTC
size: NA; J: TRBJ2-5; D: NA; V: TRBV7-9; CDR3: CASSPSERLVRYQETQYF; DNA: TGTGCCAGCAGCCCGAGCGAACGGCTGGTCAGGTACCAAGAGACCCAGTACTTC
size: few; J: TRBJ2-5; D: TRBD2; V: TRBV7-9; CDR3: CASSLRIAGQETQYF; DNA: TGTGCCAGCAGCTTAAGGATAGCGGGCCAAGAGACCCAGTACTTC
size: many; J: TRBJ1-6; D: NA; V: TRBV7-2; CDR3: CASRSLQGSPLHF; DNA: TGTGCCAGCAGATCCCTACAGGGTTCACCCCTCCACTTT
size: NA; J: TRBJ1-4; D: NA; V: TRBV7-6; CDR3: CAGSLSPIPTREKLFF; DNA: TGTGCCGGCAGCTTATCCCCGATCCCGACACGTGAAAAACTGTTTTTT
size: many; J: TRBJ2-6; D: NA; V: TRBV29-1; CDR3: CSVVGFSGANVLTF; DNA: TGCAGCGTTGTAGGTTTCTCTGGGGCCAACGTCCTGACTTTC
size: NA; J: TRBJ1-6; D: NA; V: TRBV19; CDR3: CASSRTTGISPLHF; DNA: TGTGCCAGTAGTCGGACGACGGGGATTTCACCCCTCCACTTT
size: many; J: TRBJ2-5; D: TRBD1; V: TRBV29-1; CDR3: CSVTTQGYETQYF; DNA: TGCAGCGTTACAACACAGGGGTATGAGACCCAGTACTTC
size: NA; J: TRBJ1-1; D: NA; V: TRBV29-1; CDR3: CSSFGGSMNTEAFF; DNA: TGCAGCAGTTTCGGGGGGTCCATGAACACTGAAGCTTTCTTT
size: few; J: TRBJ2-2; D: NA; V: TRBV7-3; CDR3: CASSLTPLLHGELFF; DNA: TGTGCCAGCAGCTTAACCCCCTTACTCCACGGGGAGCTGTTTTTT
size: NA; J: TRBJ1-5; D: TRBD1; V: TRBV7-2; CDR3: CASSLQGAQQPQHF; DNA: TGTGCCAGCAGCTTACAGGGGGCTCAGCAGCCCCAGCATTTT
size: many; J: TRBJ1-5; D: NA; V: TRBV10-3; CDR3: CAAGGRAGQPQHF; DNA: TGTGCCGCCGGGGGTAGGGCAGGTCAGCCCCAGCATTTT
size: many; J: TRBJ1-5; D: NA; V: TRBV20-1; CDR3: CSARDLGDQPQHF; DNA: TGCAGTGCTAGAGATCTGGGGGATCAGCCCCAGCATTTT